A single sample is the source of the 24 T cell receptor beta chains below, sequenced in a study of T cell repertoires in MIS-A myocarditis. The repertoire was sequenced with immunoSEQ multiplex PCR; TCRdb's copy has only in-frame clones and lacks some. This repertoire shows roughly 6,600 clones, 78% found once; its top ten account for roughly 19%. Input material: right inferior lung lobe tissue obtained at autopsy. Receptors were obtained from a man between 18 and 29 years old with fulminant myocarditis from multisystem inflammatory syndrome in adults (MIS-A) after COVID-19.

This chain joins TRBV1 and TRBJ2-6; the table gives TRBD1 as D, unverified against the DNA. TRBV1 is a known pseudogene. The CDR3 has 19 amino acids. Written as DNA, the CDR3 is TGCACCAGCAGCCAAGATCGAGCTCCCCCGGGACAGGGGGCCAACGTCCTGACTTTC. Its translation: CTSSQDRAPPGQGANVLTF.

CDR3 coding DNA: TGTGCCAGCAGCCCCGACAGGCGCACTGAAGCTTTCTTT. Its translation is CASSPDRRTEAFF. The rearrangement joins TRBV7-2 to TRBJ1-1, with a tentative D call TRBD1 (6 bases). CDR1 and CDR2 from the germline V gene are SGHTA and FQGNSA. V dropped 5 bases and J dropped 4 bases, with 11 bases sitting between them. The CDR3 totals 13 residues.

In the case of this clone: Other nucleotide sequences in the sample specify the same CDR3. J is TRBJ1-2 and V is TRBV5-1; no clear D gene. The CDR3 consists of 14 residues. V was pared by 2 bases and J by 2 bases, with 10 bases between. Germline V gene lookup returns CDR1 SGHRS and CDR2 YFSETQ. CDR3 nucleotides: TGCGCCAGCAGCTTCGAGACACCGAACTATGGCTACACCTTC. Translation gives CASSFETPNYGYTF. The full variable domain, its missing parts supplied by reference TRBV5-1 and TRBJ1-2, is KAGVTQTPRYLIKTRGQQVTLSCSPISGHRSVSWYQQTPGQGLQFLFEYFSETQRNKGNFPGRFSGRQFSNSRSEMNVSTLELGDSALYLCASSFETPNYGYTFGSGTRLTVV.

About this clone itself: The junction departs from germline at one end; a sequencing error may be responsible. In the same sample, other DNA sequences code for this CDR3. The chain combines TRBV4-2 with TRBJ2-1; a weak D match, TRBD2 (7 bases). The germline V gene has CDR1 LGHNA and CDR2 YNFKEQ. This CDR3 contains 16 residues. CDR3 region: CASSQDLRGAYNEQFF. The DNA for the CDR3 is TGTGCCAGCAGCCAAGATCTCCGGGGGGCGTACAACGAGCAGTTCTTC.

The genes are TRBV7-9 and TRBJ1-3, with D possibly matching TRBD1 (6 bases). Germline CDR1 and CDR2: SEHNR and FQNEAQ (reference sequence). CDR3 length: 16 residues. V dropped 0 bases and J dropped 2 bases, with 11 bases sitting between them. The CDR3 sequence is CASSLASRGAGNTIYF. DNA of the CDR3: TGTGCCAGCAGCTTAGCGTCCAGGGGCGCTGGAAACACCATATATTTT.

The V call is TRBV9, the J call TRBJ1-1, with 7 nucleotides matching TRBD1. This CDR3 region has 15 residues. From germline, CDR1 is SGDLS and CDR2 YYNGEE. V gave up 4 bases and J gave up 1 base; unmatched junction bases: 7. The CDR3 DNA reads as TGTGCCAGCAGCAATAAAGCAGGGGGGAACACTGAAGCTTTCTTT. Its translation is CASSNKAGGNTEAFF.

This sequence joins TRBV11-2 and TRBJ1-1; weak D call: TRBD1 (5 bases). The CDR3 is made up of 15 amino acids. Trimming took 4 bases from V and 6 from J, leaving 18 bases between them. Looked up from germline, CDR1 is SGHAT and CDR2 is FQNNGV. This CDR3 reads CASSSRDRIIAEAFF. The DNA of the CDR3 is TGTGCCAGCAGCTCCCGGGACCGCATAATCGCTGAAGCTTTCTTT.

The V gene is TRBV9, the J gene TRBJ2-1; D assignment may be TRBD1 or TRBD2 (5 bases each). V was trimmed by 4 bases and J by 9 bases, leaving 14 bases between them. Germline CDR1 SGDLS, CDR2 YYNGEE. The CDR3 is 13 residues long. CDR3 DNA: TGTGCCAGCAGCCCTATTACAGGAGGTGAGCAGTTCTTC. It yields the protein CASSPITGGEQFF.

The DNA for the CDR3 is TGTGCCACCAGCAGGACTGACTCTGGAAACACCATATATTTT. Protein sequence: CATSRTDSGNTIYF. The chain carries TRBV15 and TRBJ1-3; D is uncertain. The CDR3 covers 14 residues. The germline gives CDR1 LNHNV, CDR2 YYDKDF (reference sequence). Trimming cost V 3 bases and J 0 bases, with 6 bases left between them.

The chain combines TRBV5-4 with TRBJ1-5; 7 nucleotides line up with TRBD1. The V gene's germline CDR1 is SGHNT and CDR2 YYREEE (reference sequence). Trimming cost V 1 base and J 3 bases; bases outside gene matches: 4. This CDR3 is 15 amino acids long. The CDR3 here is CASSLWGTDNQPQHF. CDR3 DNA sequence: TGTGCCAGCAGCTTGTGGGGGACAGACAATCAGCCCCAGCATTTT.

This chain joins TRBV6-5 and TRBJ2-7, with TRBD2 matching 8 bases. Germline loops: CDR1 MNHEY, CDR2 SVGAGI. The CDR3 sequence is 15 residues long. V was pared by 8 bases and J by 1 base, with 10 bases of the junction left unmatched. The CDR3 bases are TGTGCCAGCCGCCTAACTAGCGGCGAGTCCTACGAGCAGTACTTC. Translated, it gives CASRLTSGESYEQYF.

V gene TRBV5-1 combines with J gene TRBJ2-7; 9 bases map to TRBD1. The CDR3 sequence is 15 residues long. CDR1 is SGHRS, CDR2 YFSETQ, per germline. Trimming cost V 4 bases and J 5 bases; bases outside gene matches: 10. Here the CDR3 DNA reads TGCGCCAGCAGCCCTGGGGGACAGGGATCGGACGAGCAGTACTTC. It yields the protein CASSPGGQGSDEQYF.

The V and J genes are TRBV19 and TRBJ1-6; no firm D call. Trimming took 5 bases from V and 5 from J, leaving 7 bases between them. The germline V gene encodes CDR1 LNHDA and CDR2 SQIVND (reference sequence). The CDR3 consists of 13 residues. The CDR3 region is CASSEGNNSPLHF. For the CDR3, the DNA is TGTGCCAGTAGTGAGGGTAATAATTCACCCCTCCACTTT.

J is TRBJ1-1 and V is TRBV10-3; unclear D gene. CDR1 and CDR2 (germline): ENHRY, SYGVKD. The CDR3 covers 14 residues. Trimming shortened V by 4 bases and J by 8 bases, and 17 bases separated the two germline ends. In DNA, the CDR3 is TGTGCCATCAGTGCAACAGAAGCCTACCCGGAAGCTTTCTTT. Translation gives CAISATEAYPEAFF.

This clone was seen more than once but under ten times. The chain uses TRBV20-1 and TRBJ1-2, with 7 bases matching TRBD1. The germline V gene has CDR1 DFQATT and CDR2 SNEGSKA (reference sequence). There are 10 residues in the CDR3. Here the CDR3 reads CSGQDYGYTF. The CDR3 bases are TGCAGCGGACAGGATTATGGCTACACCTTC.

V is TRBV6-5 and J is TRBJ1-6; the D is unclear. V was trimmed by 4 bases and J by 10 bases, leaving 11 bases between them. Germline values: CDR1 MNHEY, CDR2 SVGAGI. The CDR3 spans 13 residues. The CDR3 region is CASSSISRSPLHF. The CDR3 DNA is TGTGCCAGCAGTTCGATCTCTAGGTCACCCCTCCACTTT.

The V and J genes are TRBV6-5 and TRBJ2-7; maybe TRBD2 (5 bases). Germline CDR1 is MNHEY and CDR2 is SVGAGI. V lost 5 bases, J lost 6 bases, and 14 bases lay in between. CDR3 length equals 13 residues. The CDR3 nucleotides are TGTGCCAGCAGTCATGGGAGTGAGCGCGAGCAGTACTTC. Amino acids: CASSHGSEREQYF.

The V gene is TRBV10-1, the J gene TRBJ2-4, with a tentative D call TRBD1 (6 bases). The CDR3 contains 13 residues. Germline V gene data show CDR1 as WNHNN and CDR2 as SYGVQD (reference sequence). V was cut by 6 bases and J by 8 bases, with 14 bases left in between. The CDR3 here is CASSDKQGDIQYF. The CDR3 DNA is TGCGCCAGCAGCGACAAACAGGGAGACATTCAGTACTTC.

This clone is hyperexpanded by share. J is TRBJ2-3 and V is TRBV6-5, with D possibly matching TRBD2 (5 bases). The V gene's germline CDR1 is MNHEY and CDR2 SVGAGI. V lost 0 bases and J lost 3, with 10 bases in between. There are 15 residues in the CDR3. The CDR3 loop is CASSYSSGFTDTQYF. In DNA, the CDR3 is TGTGCCAGCAGTTACTCCAGCGGATTTACAGATACGCAGTATTTT.

The V call is TRBV7-2, the J call TRBJ1-1, with a possible D match to TRBD1 (5 bases). The germline V gene has CDR1 SGHTA and CDR2 FQGNSA. Trimming took 7 bases from V and 3 from J, leaving 12 bases between them. CDR3 length: 13 residues. The CDR3 bases are TGTGCCAGCACCAGGGAAGGGTACACTGAAGCTTTCTTT. This codes for CASTREGYTEAFF.

The chain uses TRBV9 and TRBJ1-3, with TRBD1 as a possible D gene (5 bases). Germline values: CDR1 SGDLS, CDR2 YYNGEE. The CDR3 length is 16 residues. Trimming removed 0 bases at V and 0 bases at J, with 10 bases between. The CDR3 DNA sequence: TGTGCCAGCAGCGTAGGACAGCTAACCTCTGGAAACACCATATATTTT. Translation: CASSVGQLTSGNTIYF. Filled out from reference TRBV9 and TRBJ1-3, the complete variable domain reads DSGVTQTPKHLITATGQRVTLRCSPRSGDLSVYWYQQSLDQGLQFLIQYYNGEERAKGNILERFSAQQFPDLHSELNLSSLELGDSALYFCASSVGQLTSGNTIYFGEGSWLTVV.

The chain employs TRBV16 and TRBJ1-5, with TRBD1 matching over 8 bases. This CDR3 has 14 amino acids. Germline CDR1 is KGHSY and CDR2 is FQNENV. After removal of 3 bases from V and 6 bases from J, the junction contained 4 bases not matched to a gene. The CDR3 here is CASSHGQGGQPQHF. The CDR3 DNA follows: TGTGCCAGCAGCCACGGACAGGGAGGTCAGCCCCAGCATTTT.

This chain connects TRBV7-9 to TRBJ1-1; no definite D call. The germline CDR1 and CDR2 sequences are SEHNR and FQNEAQ (reference sequence). V lost 6 bases and J lost 1, with 9 bases in between. The CDR3 is made up of 13 amino acids. DNA for the CDR3: TGTGCCAGCAGGCTCACGCCGAACACTGAAGCTTTCTTT. Residues: CASRLTPNTEAFF.

The rearrangement links TRBV28 to TRBJ1-6; D uncertain. The germline V gene has CDR1 MDHEN and CDR2 SYDVKM. Trimming took 7 bases from V and 8 from J, leaving 15 bases between them. This CDR3 has 14 residues. The DNA of the CDR3 is TGTGCCAGCACCCCCGGGCAGAGAGATTCACCCCTCCACTTT. Its translation: CASTPGQRDSPLHF. The variable domain in full, completed from reference TRBV28 and TRBJ1-6, reads DVKVTQSSRYLVKRTGEKVFLECVQDMDHENMFWYRQDPGLGLRLIYFSYDVKMKEKGDIPEGYSVSREKKERFSLILESASTNQTSMYLCASTPGQRDSPLHFGNGTRLTVT.